The 12 T cell receptor beta chains below were found in one sample sequenced in a study of blood T cells in healthy people across ages. A second PCR of 7 to 11 cycles used a sample-barcoded 5' primer and a J-beta primer mix. TCRdb called the 5' RACE reads again in MiXCR, with one record for every CDR3 protein. This sample carries around 800,000 distinct CDR3 sequences, around 62% of them seen once, and the ten largest clones take about a quarter. The sample comprised blood. The receptor set was obtained from a man aged 25 to 40 in good health.

The CDR3 nucleotides are TGTGCCAGCAGCCCCGGGACTAGCGGGGGGGCCGCAGATACGCAGTATTTT. Its protein product is CASSPGTSGGAADTQYF. The chain combines TRBV13 with TRBJ2-3; 16 bases fit TRBD2. Germline lookup yields CDR1 PRHDT and CDR2 FYEKMQ (reference sequence). This CDR3 is 17 amino acids long. V gave up 5 bases and J gave up 4 bases; unmatched junction bases: 6.

This clonotype appeared a few times. The rearrangement joins TRBV5-1 to TRBJ2-5; 9 nucleotides agree with TRBD1. J lost 5 bases, V lost 4 bases, and 6 bases had no gene match. Germline CDR1 reads SGHRS; CDR2 reads YFSETQ. The CDR3 has 14 amino acids. CDR3 in amino acids: CASSVRQGVETQYF. The CDR3 DNA is TGCGCCAGCAGCGTCCGACAGGGGGTGGAGACCCAGTACTTC.

The genes are TRBV7-2 and TRBJ1-2; no firm D call. This CDR3 spans 15 amino acids. Trimming pared 1 base from V and 3 bases from J, leaving 12 bases between. Germline V gene data show CDR1 as SGHTA and CDR2 as FQGNSA. The CDR3 DNA reads TGTGCCAGCAGCTTAGGGTCAGAGACTCACTATGGCTACACCTTC. Translation: CASSLGSETHYGYTF.

This clonotype was observed a single time. The chain employs TRBV28 and TRBJ1-5; 8 nucleotides align to TRBD1. This CDR3 has 17 residues. From germline, CDR1 is MDHEN and CDR2 SYDVKM. After removal of 5 bases from V and 0 bases from J, the junction contained 9 bases not matched to a gene. This chain's CDR3 is CASSQLAQGASNQPQHF. CDR3 sequence (DNA): TGTGCCAGCAGTCAACTAGCTCAGGGGGCTAGCAATCAGCCCCAGCATTTT.

This clonotype occurred a few times. J is TRBJ2-5 and V is TRBV4-3, with 8 positions matching TRBD1. Germline values: CDR1 LGHNA, CDR2 YSLEER. The V and J ends lost 0 bases and 5 bases, in that order; junction bases with no gene match: 8. The CDR3 runs to 16 residues. The CDR3 region has the DNA TGCGCCAGCAGCCAAGACCGGGCAGGGGGCCTTGAGACCCAGTACTTC. This encodes CASSQDRAGGLETQYF.

J is TRBJ2-5 and V is TRBV12-3 or TRBV12-4, with 9 bases aligning to TRBD1. The end of the DNA aligns better with TRBJ2-7, so the J call may be wrong. This CDR3 has 14 residues. In DNA form, the CDR3 reads TGTGCCAGCAACTTACAGGGGGCGAGATACGAGCAGTACTTC. This sequence encodes CASNLQGARYEQYF.

In DNA, the CDR3 is TGTGCCAGCAGAGCAACAGTGGGGGAAGTGAGGTATGGCTACACCTTC. It translates to CASRATVGEVRYGYTF. The V call is TRBV13, the J call TRBJ1-2; D may be TRBD1 (5 bases). The CDR3 extends over 16 amino acids. From germline, CDR1 is PRHDT and CDR2 FYEKMQ (reference sequence). The ends were cut back, 6 bases at V and 5 bases at J, with 22 bases in the middle. The full variable domain, with the rest looked up from reference TRBV13 and TRBJ1-2, is AAGVIQSPRHLIKEKRETATLKCYPIPRHDTVYWYQQGPGQDPQFLISFYEKMQSDKGSIPDRFSAQQFSDYHSELNMSSLELGDSALYFCASRATVGEVRYGYTFGSGTRLTVV.

The chain couples TRBV3-1 to TRBJ2-7; D call uncertain. The CDR3 has 15 residues. V was shortened by 1 base and J by 1 base, with 11 bases between the two germline ends. CDR1 is LGHDT, CDR2 YNNKEL, per germline (reference sequence). CDR3 nucleotides: TGTGCCAGCAGCCAAGCGTTAGTCCCATCCTACGAGCAGTACTTC. It encodes CASSQALVPSYEQYF.

The rearrangement joins TRBV29-1 to TRBJ1-5; 10 nucleotides align to TRBD1. This CDR3 is built from 12 residues. Germline V gene data show CDR1 as SQVTM and CDR2 as ANQGSEA. Trimming took 6 bases from V and 7 from J; bases not matched to a gene: 3. CDR3 nucleotides: TGCAGCGTCCGGACAGGGGGACAGCCCCAGCATTTT. Translating gives CSVRTGGQPQHF.

The chain links TRBV19 to TRBJ1-1; D is uncertain. The CDR3 contains 14 residues. Per the germline V gene, CDR1 is LNHDA and CDR2 is SQIVND (reference sequence). The ends were cut back, 5 bases at V and 3 bases at J, with 13 bases in the middle. The CDR3 bases are TGTGCCAGTAGTCCTGGAACTAGGGACACTGAAGCTTTCTTT. It codes for CASSPGTRDTEAFF.

The CDR3 nucleotides are TGTGCCAGCACCAGGGACAGGGATTACAATGAGCAGTTCTTC. This encodes CASTRDRDYNEQFF. The genes are TRBV28 and TRBJ2-1; 9 bases line up with TRBD1. V shed 7 bases, J shed 4 bases, and the junction held 5 bases outside the gene matches. The CDR3 sequence is 14 residues long. Germline-derived CDR1 and CDR2 are MDHEN and SYDVKM.

Remarks on this clonotype: Mismatch with germline at one junction end may stem from a read error. J is TRBJ2-7 and V is TRBV30; a possible D gene is TRBD2 (6 bases). The length of the CDR3 is 13 residues. Germline V gives CDR1 GTSNPN, CDR2 SVGIG (reference sequence). CDR3 nucleotides: TGTGCCTGGAGGGAGGGGAGCTCCTACGAACAGTACTTC. Translating it yields CAWREGSSYEQYF.